Listed here are 30 T cell receptor beta chains from one sample, sequenced in a study of T cells after yellow fever vaccination. A single record per CDR3 protein comes from TCRdb applying MiXCR to the 5' RACE reads. Of about 260,000 distinct CDR3 sequences detected, around 4.9% appear once; the ten largest clones hold 2.5% to 4%. The sequenced sample was CD4+ T cells sorted from PBMCs, obtained on the day of the yellow fever booster vaccination. All receptors come from a man younger than 35 who received the YFV17D yellow fever vaccine.

This clonotype was counted ten times or more. This rearrangement joins TRBV7-2 to TRBJ1-4, with D maybe TRBD1 (6 bases). CDR3 size: 14 residues. Germline assignment: CDR1 SGHTA and CDR2 FQGNSA. Trimming took off 5 bases at V and 8 bases at J, with 15 bases between the two ends. CDR3 DNA sequence: TGTGCCAGCAGCCCAGACATGGGGGCCGAAAAACTGTTTTTT. The encoded protein is CASSPDMGAEKLFF.

This clonotype was observed a few times. The chain employs TRBV6-2 or TRBV6-3 and TRBJ1-1; weak D call: TRBD1 (6 bases). Trimming took off 2 bases at V and 1 base at J, with 17 bases between the two ends. The CDR3 has 17 amino acids. Germline CDR1 MNHEY, CDR2 SVGEGT. This CDR3 reads CASSYPRSTGPNTEAFF. CDR3 DNA sequence: TGTGCCAGCAGTTACCCCCGATCGACAGGACCGAACACTGAAGCTTTCTTT.

This clonotype was seen only a few times. As DNA, the CDR3 is TGCGCCAGCAGGCGGACTAGCACAGATACGCAGTATTTT. It codes for CASRRTSTDTQYF. The rearrangement joins TRBV4-1 to TRBJ2-3, with a tentative D call TRBD2 (5 bases). CDR3 length: 13 residues. Trimming pared 6 bases from V and 0 bases from J, leaving 7 bases between. Germline V gene lookup returns CDR1 MGHRA and CDR2 YSYEKL.

This chain uses TRBV12-5 with TRBJ2-2; D unresolved. This CDR3 has 13 residues. Germline values: CDR1 LGHNT, CDR2 FRNRAP. Trimming took off 5 bases at V and 0 bases at J, with 4 bases between the two ends. The CDR3 coding sequence is TGTGCTAGTGGTCTCCCGAACACCGGGGAGCTGTTTTTT. Its protein product is CASGLPNTGELFF.

Here the CDR3 reads CASSRRFSGANVLTF. CDR3 bases: TGTGCCAGCTCGCGACGGTTCTCTGGGGCCAACGTCCTGACTTTC. The chain recombines TRBV19 with TRBJ2-6; unclear D gene. The CDR3 consists of 15 residues. V was shortened by 9 bases and J by 0 bases, with 12 bases between the two germline ends. Germline loops: CDR1 LNHDA, CDR2 SQIVND (reference sequence).

Many counts were recorded for this clonotype. The V gene is TRBV7-2, the J gene TRBJ1-1, with a possible D match to TRBD1 (6 bases). V lost 3 bases to trimming and J lost 1 base, with 9 bases between them. CDR1 is SGHTA and CDR2 is FQGNSA in the germline V gene. This CDR3 has 14 amino acids. CDR3 sequence reads: CASSLVQGNTEAFF. The CDR3 nucleotides are TGTGCCAGCAGCTTGGTACAGGGGAACACTGAAGCTTTCTTT.

The chain is built from TRBV6-2 or TRBV6-3 and TRBJ2-7; possibly TRBD2 for D (5 bases). Germline loops: CDR1 MNHEY, CDR2 SVGEGT. Trimming shortened V by 8 bases and J by 3 bases, and 14 bases separated the two germline ends. This CDR3 is built from 13 residues. The CDR3 nucleotides are TGTGCCAGCCCGCGGACTCCGATCTACGAGCAGTACGTC. Protein sequence: CASPRTPIYEQYV.

The V and J genes are TRBV5-1 and TRBJ1-5; the D gene is possibly TRBD1 (5 bases). CDR1 SGHRS and CDR2 YFSETQ come from the germline V gene. V was clipped by 9 bases and J by 5 bases, with 21 bases between them. The CDR3 totals 15 residues. The CDR3 coding sequence is TGCGCCAACCACCGGACACGGGATCTATATCAGCCCCAGCATTTT. Its protein is CANHRTRDLYQPQHF.

The chain joins TRBV5-5 to TRBJ1-1; D gene ambiguous. This CDR3 contains 13 residues. V was trimmed by 4 bases and J by 5 bases, leaving 12 bases between them. Per the germline V gene, CDR1 is SGHKS and CDR2 is YYEKEE (reference sequence). CDR3 residues: CASSPPFRTEAFF. DNA for the CDR3: TGTGCCAGCAGCCCGCCGTTTCGGACTGAAGCTTTCTTT.

The CDR3 spells CASSSPGPPGATEAFF. CDR3 DNA sequence: TGTGCCAGCAGCTCCCCTGGGCCCCCAGGCGCCACTGAAGCTTTCTTT. The rearrangement joins TRBV7-2 to TRBJ1-1; D unclear. The CDR3 contains 16 residues. V was shortened by 4 bases and J by 4 bases, with 19 bases between the two germline ends. Germline CDR1 reads SGHTA; CDR2 reads FQGNSA.

This clonotype was recorded at least ten times. V and J are TRBV2 and TRBJ2-5; the D is unclear. This CDR3 contains 11 residues. Trimming took 2 bases from V and 11 from J, leaving 9 bases between them. The germline V gene has CDR1 SNHLY and CDR2 FYNNEI. The DNA for the CDR3 is TGTGCCAGCAGTGAATTGGCCTTTCAGTACTTC. It encodes CASSELAFQYF.

This clonotype has more than one count but fewer than ten. The chain links TRBV21-1 to TRBJ2-2; the D call in the table, TRBD2, was not verified against the DNA. TRBV21-1 is a documented pseudogene. CDR3 size: 21 residues. The CDR3, as DNA: TGTGCCAGCAGCAAACAACGACAGGGGCTAGCGGGGGCGGCGAGCGGAGGGGAGCTGTTTTTT. Translation gives CASSKQRQGLAGAASGGELFF.

This rearrangement joins TRBV5-1 to TRBJ1-4, with D hard to call. Germline values: CDR1 SGHRS, CDR2 YFSETQ. The CDR3 covers 12 residues. V was clipped by 0 bases and J by 5 bases, with 2 bases between them. The CDR3 reads CASSLENEKLFF. CDR3 bases: TGCGCCAGCAGCTTGGAGAATGAAAAACTGTTTTTT.

This chain links TRBV5-4 with TRBJ2-3, with TRBD1 identical over 9 bases. V shed 4 bases, J shed 4 bases, and the junction held 4 bases outside the gene matches. The CDR3 runs to 14 residues. CDR1 SGHNT and CDR2 YYREEE come from the germline V gene (reference sequence). CDR3 coding DNA: TGTGCCAGCAGCAGGGGACAGGGAGCAGATACGCAGTATTTT. Its protein product is CASSRGQGADTQYF.

This clonotype was observed many times. This rearrangement joins TRBV7-2 to TRBJ2-7, with a tentative D call TRBD1 (5 bases). Trimming shortened V by 1 base and J by 7 bases, and 14 bases separated the two germline ends. Germline-derived CDR1 and CDR2 are SGHTA and FQGNSA. The CDR3 sequence is 14 residues long. The CDR3 protein is CASSLGRREWEQYF. DNA for the CDR3: TGTGCCAGCAGCTTAGGGCGCAGGGAATGGGAGCAGTACTTC. The full variable domain, completed using reference TRBV7-2 and TRBJ2-7, is GAGVSQSPSNKVTEKGKDVELRCDPISGHTALYWYRQSLGQGLEFLIYFQGNSAPDKSGLPSDRFSAERTGGSVSTLTIQRTQQEDSAVYLCASSLGRREWEQYFGPGTRLTVT.

The V and J genes are TRBV11-2 and TRBJ2-4; D could derive from TRBD1 or TRBD2 (5 bases each). This CDR3 region has 17 residues. The germline V and J ends were trimmed by 3 bases and 0 bases, with 15 bases remaining between them. Per the germline V gene, CDR1 is SGHAT and CDR2 is FQNNGV. This CDR3 is CASSFITGPLAKNIQYF. CDR3 coding DNA: TGTGCCAGCAGCTTTATCACGGGACCGTTAGCCAAAAACATTCAGTACTTC. Together with reference TRBV11-2 and TRBJ2-4, the CDR3 gives the full variable domain: EAGVAQSPRYKIIEKRQSVAFWCNPISGHATLYWYQQILGQGPKLLIQFQNNGVVDDSQLPKDRFSAERLKGVDSTLKIQPAKLEDSAVYLCASSFITGPLAKNIQYFGAGTRLSVL.

This clonotype occurred many times. This sequence joins TRBV7-2 and TRBJ1-1; D remains ambiguous. Germline CDR1 and CDR2: SGHTA and FQGNSA. The CDR3 is 14 residues long. V was cut by 4 bases and J by 1 base, with 10 bases left in between. This chain's CDR3 is CASSSWAANTEAFF. The CDR3 nucleotides are TGTGCCAGCAGCTCCTGGGCAGCGAACACTGAAGCTTTCTTT.

At least ten counts were recorded for this clonotype. The chain carries TRBV4-1 and TRBJ1-1; TRBD1 matches at 8 bases. V lost 0 bases, J lost 4 bases, and 7 bases stayed unmatched. From germline, CDR1 is MGHRA and CDR2 YSYEKL. The CDR3 contains 16 residues. CDR3 nucleotide sequence: TGCGCCAGCAGCCAAGATACAGGGGGGGGAGGCACTGAAGCTTTCTTT. Translation: CASSQDTGGGGTEAFF.

Concerning this clonotype itself: At one boundary the junction diverges from the germline segment, which might be a read error. The chain carries TRBV9 and TRBJ2-7; the D is unclear. The CDR3 is 10 residues long. Germline V gives CDR1 SGDLS, CDR2 YYNGEE. CDR3 DNA sequence: TGTGCCAGCAGATCCCCCGAAGACGATTTC. It encodes CASRSPEDDF.

This clonotype was seen many times. The rearrangement joins TRBV7-2 to TRBJ1-5; no definite D call. Germline CDR1 and CDR2: SGHTA and FQGNSA. Between the trimmed V and J ends, which lost 1 base and 0 bases, there was a span of 7 bases. The length of the CDR3 is 15 residues. CDR3 in amino acids: CASSLEGYSNQPQHF. The CDR3 DNA reads TGTGCCAGCAGCTTAGAAGGGTATAGCAATCAGCCCCAGCATTTT. Together with reference TRBV7-2 and TRBJ1-5, the CDR3 gives the full variable domain: GAGVSQSPSNKVTEKGKDVELRCDPISGHTALYWYRQSLGQGLEFLIYFQGNSAPDKSGLPSDRFSAERTGGSVSTLTIQRTQQEDSAVYLCASSLEGYSNQPQHFGDGTRLSIL.

This clonotype was detected ten times or more. The V and J genes are TRBV12-3 or TRBV12-4 and TRBJ2-7, with TRBD2 as a possible D gene (5 bases). The CDR3 totals 12 residues. The ends were cut back, 1 base at V and 6 bases at J, with 7 bases in the middle. In nucleotides, the CDR3 is TGTGCCAGCAGTTTAGTTGCGGGCGAGCAGTACTTC. Amino acids: CASSLVAGEQYF.

The chain links TRBV20-1 to TRBJ1-2; tentatively, D is TRBD1 (5 bases). Germline lookup yields CDR1 DFQATT and CDR2 SNEGSKA (reference sequence). The CDR3 has 13 residues. CDR3 bases: TGCAGCATAAGCCTCAGGGTGGGCGATGGCTACACCTTC. The encoded protein is CSISLRVGDGYTF.

The sample holds many counts of this clonotype. The chain couples TRBV3-1 to TRBJ2-7; no clear D. Germline V lookup: CDR1 LGHDT, CDR2 YNNKEL (reference sequence). V was shortened by 0 bases and J by 4 bases, with 7 bases between the two germline ends. The CDR3 covers 13 residues. CDR3 residues: CASSQDKQYEQYF. The CDR3 coding sequence is TGTGCCAGCAGCCAAGATAAACAGTACGAGCAGTACTTC.

This clonotype was picked up a small number of times. The rearrangement links TRBV3-1 to TRBJ1-2, with D tentatively TRBD1 (5 bases). V was cut by 4 bases and J by 8 bases, with 11 bases left in between. Germline CDR1 is LGHDT and CDR2 is YNNKEL (reference sequence). The length of the CDR3 is 12 residues. CDR3 amino acids: CASSPGASGYTF. The CDR3 coding sequence is TGTGCCAGCAGCCCTGGGGCCTCGGGCTACACCTTC.

The chain is built from TRBV27 and TRBJ1-4; D uncertain. Trimming removed 9 bases at V and 12 bases at J, with 14 bases between. Germline V gene data show CDR1 as MNHEY and CDR2 as SMNVEV (reference sequence). The CDR3 totals 11 residues. CDR3: CASGRGGELFF. CDR3 sequence (DNA): TGTGCCAGTGGGCGGGGTGGTGAACTGTTTTTT.

V usage is TRBV2 and J usage is TRBJ2-3, with D perhaps TRBD2 (7 bases). The V and J ends lost 5 bases and 13 bases respectively, with 16 bases between them. Per germline, CDR1 SNHLY and CDR2 FYNNEI. CDR3 size: 12 residues. CDR3 protein: CASSSRGAGEYF. The CDR3 bases are TGTGCCAGCAGTTCCCGGGGGGCGGGGGAGTATTTT.

This clonotype was counted ten times or more. V gene TRBV28 combines with J gene TRBJ1-1; D gene uncertain. The CDR3 consists of 11 residues. CDR1 is MDHEN and CDR2 is SYDVKM in the germline V gene. V was shortened by 10 bases and J by 6 bases, with 12 bases between the two germline ends. CDR3 in DNA: TGTGCCATCGAGCCTCGCTCTGAAGCTTTCTTT. Translated: CAIEPRSEAFF. The variable domain in full, with the rest retrieved from reference TRBV28 and TRBJ1-1, is DVKVTQSSRYLVKRTGEKVFLECVQDMDHENMFWYRQDPGLGLRLIYFSYDVKMKEKGDIPEGYSVSREKKERFSLILESASTNQTSMYLCAIEPRSEAFFGQGTRLTVV.

This clonotype has just a few counts. V gene TRBV7-6 combines with J gene TRBJ2-1; D is ambiguous. The V end was cut by 7 bases, the J end by 10 bases, with 14 bases between. Germline loops: CDR1 SGHVS, CDR2 FNYEAQ. The CDR3 is 12 residues long. This chain's CDR3 is CASTAYSHEQFF. For the CDR3, the DNA is TGTGCCAGCACCGCTTATTCGCACGAGCAGTTCTTC.

This chain connects TRBV20-1 to TRBJ1-5; D is unclear. Per the germline V gene, CDR1 is DFQATT and CDR2 is SNEGSKA (reference sequence). V lost 4 bases to trimming and J lost 3 bases, with 7 bases between them. The CDR3 is made up of 12 amino acids. The CDR3 region is CSANGINQPQHF. CDR3 coding DNA: TGCAGTGCTAACGGGATCAATCAGCCCCAGCATTTT.

The chain combines TRBV5-4 with TRBJ1-4; D is ambiguous. Germline V gives CDR1 SGHNT, CDR2 YYREEE (reference sequence). CDR3 length: 15 residues. V dropped 0 bases and J dropped 8 bases, with 14 bases sitting between them. The CDR3 reads CASSLGREGVEKLFF. Here the CDR3 DNA reads TGTGCCAGCAGCTTGGGCCGGGAAGGAGTCGAAAAACTGTTTTTT.